This is a list of T cell receptor beta chains from one sample in a study of identical twins. TCRdb reprocessed the 5' RACE reads with MiXCR, giving one entry per CDR3 protein. This sample carries some 660,000 distinct CDR3 sequences, around 8.6% of them seen once, and the ten largest clones take around 0.98%. The same data also contributed to another study, on yellow fever vaccine responses in identical twins.

The sequenced sample consisted of PBMCs. The receptors stem from a woman younger than 35 in good health. CDR3s include the opening cysteine and the closing phenylalanine or tryptophan.

>TRBV10-3|TRBJ2-3
CAISSLDTQYF
>TRBV7-6|TRBJ2-3
CASRRDPRTDTQYF
>TRBV4-1|TRBJ2-1
CASSQDSVGNGRKVREQFF
>TRBV20-1|TRBJ2-7
CSARAPLYSEQYF
>TRBV5-1|TRBJ2-7
CASSLVDAGGGYEQYF
>TRBV28|TRBJ1-5
CASSFAGSNQPQHF
>TRBV6-1|TRBJ1-2
CASIPRRGVRGYTF
>TRBV7-9|TRBJ1-2
CASSFVGQVGGYTF
>TRBV20-1|TRBJ2-5
CSATKQNQETQYF
>TRBV5-5|TRBJ2-2
CASSPDTAGELFF
>TRBV7-9|TRBJ2-5
CASSPSPGGRKETQYF
>TRBV29-1|TRBJ2-1
CRAVSVNEQFF
>TRBV28|TRBJ1-2
CGVPGGYYGYTF
>TRBV7-9|TRBJ1-2
CASSTGDYGYTF
>TRBV9|TRBJ1-1
CASSPGAEAFF
>TRBV28|TRBJ2-4
CASSTGTSGGNIQYF
>TRBV3-1|TRBJ2-7
CASSPRGTYEQYF